This TCR beta chain was documented in a study of blood T cell repertoires in COVID-19. Study overall: Acute-phase and convalescent COVID-19 samples originated in the United States, Italy and Spain. From T cells, B-cell-depleted T cells, or PBMCs came the material, which was cDNA or gDNA.

The CDR3 has 15 residues. CDR1 and CDR2 from the germline V gene are SGHKS and YYEKEE (reference sequence). The V gene end was trimmed by 6 bases and the J gene end by 0 bases; junction bases not matched to a gene: 9. Sequenced by immunoSEQ multiplex PCR; TCRdb stores in-frame clones only, minus some. The profile shows some 60,000 clones, about four fifths of them singletons. The clonotype comes from an elderly woman with acute or convalescent COVID-19. Sequencing was carried out using peripheral blood. The chain combines TRBV5-5 with TRBJ2-7; 7 bases are a match to TRBD1. The CDR3 is CASTLTGVNSYEQYF. CDR3 nucleotides: TGTGCCAGCACCCTCACAGGGGTCAACTCCTACGAGCAGTACTTC.